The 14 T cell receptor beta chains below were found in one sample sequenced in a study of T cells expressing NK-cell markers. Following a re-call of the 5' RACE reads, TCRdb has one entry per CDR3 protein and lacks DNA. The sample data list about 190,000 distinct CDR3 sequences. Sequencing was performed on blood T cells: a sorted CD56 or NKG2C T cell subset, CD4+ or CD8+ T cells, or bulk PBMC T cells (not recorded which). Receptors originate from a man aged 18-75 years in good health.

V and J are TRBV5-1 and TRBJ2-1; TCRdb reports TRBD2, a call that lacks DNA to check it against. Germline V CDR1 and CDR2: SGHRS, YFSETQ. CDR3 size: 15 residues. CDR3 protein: CASRSGTSGGDEQFF.

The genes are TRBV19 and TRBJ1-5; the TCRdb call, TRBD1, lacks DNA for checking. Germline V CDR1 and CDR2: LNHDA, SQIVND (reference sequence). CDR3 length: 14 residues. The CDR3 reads CASSGQGDWQPQHF.

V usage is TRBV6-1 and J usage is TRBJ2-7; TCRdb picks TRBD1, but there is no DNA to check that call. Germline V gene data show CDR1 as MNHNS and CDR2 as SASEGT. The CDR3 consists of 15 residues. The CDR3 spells CASNPLSPVQVEQYF.

The CDR3 is CASSFPLAPSRERGVKETQYF. The V and J genes are TRBV11-2 and TRBJ2-5; TCRdb indicates TRBD1, and absent DNA this call remains unverified. The CDR3 consists of 21 residues. Germline CDR1 and CDR2: SGHAT and FQNNGV.

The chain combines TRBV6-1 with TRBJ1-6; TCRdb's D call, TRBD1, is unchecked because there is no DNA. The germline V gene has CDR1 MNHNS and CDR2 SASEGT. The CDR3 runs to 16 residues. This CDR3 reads CASSGRDSTFNSPLHF.

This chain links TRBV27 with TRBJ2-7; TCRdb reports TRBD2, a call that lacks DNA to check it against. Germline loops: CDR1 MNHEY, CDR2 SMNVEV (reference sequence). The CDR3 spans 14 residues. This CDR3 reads CASRDGSGGYEQYF.

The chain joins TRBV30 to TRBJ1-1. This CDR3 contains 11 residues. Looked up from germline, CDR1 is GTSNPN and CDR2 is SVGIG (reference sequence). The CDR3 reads CAWKVNTEAFF.

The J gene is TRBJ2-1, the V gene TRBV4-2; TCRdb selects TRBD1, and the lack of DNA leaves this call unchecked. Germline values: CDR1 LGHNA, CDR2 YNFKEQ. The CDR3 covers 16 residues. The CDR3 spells CASSKTPPGGYNEQFF.

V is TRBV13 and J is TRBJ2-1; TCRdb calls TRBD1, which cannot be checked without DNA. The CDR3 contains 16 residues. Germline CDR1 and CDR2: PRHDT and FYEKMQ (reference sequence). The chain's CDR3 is CASSPWGVSSYNEQFF.

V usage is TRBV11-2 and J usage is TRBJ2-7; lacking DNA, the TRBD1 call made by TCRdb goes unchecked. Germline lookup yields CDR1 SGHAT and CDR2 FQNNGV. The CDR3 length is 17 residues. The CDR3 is CASSLGTGGMSAYEQYF.

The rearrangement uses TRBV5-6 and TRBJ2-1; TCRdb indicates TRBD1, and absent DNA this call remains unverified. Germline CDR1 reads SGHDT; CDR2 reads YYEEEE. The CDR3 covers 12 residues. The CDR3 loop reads CASSWARGELFF.

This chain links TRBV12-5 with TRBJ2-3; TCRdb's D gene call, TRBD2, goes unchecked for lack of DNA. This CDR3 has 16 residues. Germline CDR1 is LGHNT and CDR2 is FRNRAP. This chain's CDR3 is CASGPREGASTDTQYF.

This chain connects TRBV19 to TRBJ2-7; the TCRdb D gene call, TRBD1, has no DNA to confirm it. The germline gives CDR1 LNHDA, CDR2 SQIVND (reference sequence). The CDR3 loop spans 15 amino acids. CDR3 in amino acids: CASSIGDITYYEQYF. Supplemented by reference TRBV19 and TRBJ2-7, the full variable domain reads DGGITQSPKYLFRKEGQNVTLSCEQNLNHDAMYWYRQDPGQGLRLIYYSQIVNDFQKGDIAEGYSVSREKKESFPLTVTSAQKNPTAFYLCASSIGDITYYEQYFGPGTRLTVT.

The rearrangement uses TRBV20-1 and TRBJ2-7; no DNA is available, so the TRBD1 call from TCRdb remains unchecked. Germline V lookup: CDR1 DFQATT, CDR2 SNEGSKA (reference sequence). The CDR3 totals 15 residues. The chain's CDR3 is CSAELDRTDSYEQYF.